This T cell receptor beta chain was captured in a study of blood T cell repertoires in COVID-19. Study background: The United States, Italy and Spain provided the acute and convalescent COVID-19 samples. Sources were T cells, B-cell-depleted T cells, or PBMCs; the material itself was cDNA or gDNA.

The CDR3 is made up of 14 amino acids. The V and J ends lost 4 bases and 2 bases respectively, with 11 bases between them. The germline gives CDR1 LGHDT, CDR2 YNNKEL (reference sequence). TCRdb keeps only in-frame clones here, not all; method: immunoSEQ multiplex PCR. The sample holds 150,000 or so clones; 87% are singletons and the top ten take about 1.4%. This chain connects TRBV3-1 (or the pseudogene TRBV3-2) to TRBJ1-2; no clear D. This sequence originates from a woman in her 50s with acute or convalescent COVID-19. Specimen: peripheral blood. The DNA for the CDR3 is TGTGCCAGCAGCCCGCGACCGGGGAACTATGGCTACACCTTC. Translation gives CASSPRPGNYGYTF.